This passage covers 8 T cell receptor beta chains from one sample sequenced in a study of blood T cell repertoires in COVID-19. Produced via immunoSEQ multiplex PCR; TCRdb's table is partial and in-frame only. The table has 250,000 to 300,000 clones, approximately 83% seen once. Sequenced: peripheral blood. All receptors derive from an older woman with acute or convalescent COVID-19.

The V gene is TRBV10-3, the J gene TRBJ2-2; 8 bases agree with TRBD2. With V trimmed by 7 bases and J by 5 bases, 9 bases remained unmatched. In germline, CDR1 is ENHRY, CDR2 SYGVKD. CDR3 size: 15 residues. Here the CDR3 reads CAINGGVSGTGELFF. For the CDR3, the DNA is TGTGCCATCAACGGGGGGGTCTCGGGTACCGGGGAGCTGTTTTTT.

In DNA, the CDR3 is TGTGCCAGCTCAAGGGACACGCTGAGCTACACCTTC. Protein: CASSRDTLSYTF. V gene TRBV18 combines with J gene TRBJ1-2, with D possibly TRBD1 on 6 matching bases. Trimming shortened V by 5 bases and J by 9 bases, and 13 bases separated the two germline ends. The CDR3 extends over 12 amino acids. Germline CDR1 KGHSH, CDR2 LQKENI.

Here the CDR3 reads CAWSVPETGRNTQYF. For the CDR3, the DNA is TGTGCCTGGAGTGTACCGGAGACAGGGAGAAATACGCAGTATTTT. The chain couples TRBV30 to TRBJ2-3; 7 positions match TRBD1. J lost 7 bases, V lost 0 bases, and 10 bases had no gene match. This CDR3 is built from 15 residues. Germline V CDR1 and CDR2: GTSNPN, SVGIG (reference sequence).

The rearrangement links TRBV4-2 to TRBJ2-1, with D tentatively TRBD1 (5 bases). Looked up from germline, CDR1 is LGHNA and CDR2 is YNFKEQ. V was pared by 0 bases and J by 7 bases, with 13 bases between. This CDR3 comprises 15 residues. The CDR3 protein is CASSQEAVGVNEQFF. CDR3 in DNA: TGTGCCAGCAGCCAAGAGGCAGTAGGGGTGAATGAGCAGTTCTTC.

The chain has TRBV2 and TRBJ1-2; 9 bases agree with TRBD1. Germline-derived CDR1 and CDR2 are SNHLY and FYNNEI. The V gene end was trimmed by 5 bases and the J gene end by 8 bases; junction bases not matched to a gene: 6. The length of the CDR3 is 13 residues. CDR3 protein: CASSPGQGRGYTF. As DNA, the CDR3 is TGTGCCAGCAGTCCCGGACAGGGGCGGGGCTACACCTTC.

The table lists this clone with a count of one. The chain has TRBV7-9 and TRBJ1-5, with 9 bases identical to TRBD1. Unmatched junction bases numbered 10, after V lost 4 bases and J lost 3 bases. Per the germline V gene, CDR1 is SEHNR and CDR2 is FQNEAQ (reference sequence). The CDR3 contains 17 residues. The CDR3 DNA follows: TGTGCCAGCAGCTCACCAGGACAGGGGCGACCCAATCAGCCCCAGCATTTT. Translated: CASSSPGQGRPNQPQHF.

The gene calls are TRBV9 and TRBJ1-4; D unresolved. Germline values: CDR1 SGDLS, CDR2 YYNGEE. The length of the CDR3 is 13 residues. V was shortened by 0 bases and J by 13 bases, with 13 bases between the two germline ends. The CDR3 region is CASSVDPAGRLFF. The CDR3 region has the DNA TGTGCCAGCAGCGTAGATCCGGCGGGAAGACTGTTTTTT.

V and J are TRBV3-1 (or the pseudogene TRBV3-2) and TRBJ2-1, with D perhaps matching TRBD2 (6 bases). V lost 3 bases and J lost 9, with 12 bases in between. The CDR3 is 13 residues long. Per germline, CDR1 LGHDT and CDR2 YNNKEL (reference sequence). Written as DNA, the CDR3 is TGTGCCAGCAGCCAGAGACAACTAGCTGAGCAGTTCTTC. Translating it yields CASSQRQLAEQFF.